This TCR beta chain was identified in a study of patients and donors after allogeneic stem cell transplantation. This clonotype has only a few counts. TCRdb used MiXCR to reprocess the RT-PCR reads, holding one entry per CDR3 protein. The table has approximately 410,000 distinct CDR3 sequences, more than 15% seen once. This CDR3 has 15 amino acids. The trim removed 2 bases at V and 4 bases at J, leaving 6 bases unmatched. Germline V gene sequence: CDR1 MGHDK, CDR2 SYGVNS. Sequences were obtained from blood, either unsorted or a sorted T cell fraction (not recorded which). The chain has TRBV25-1 and TRBJ1-1; the match to TRBD1 covers 8 bases. The sequence derives from a human donor who was either an allogeneic HSCT recipient or a stem cell or donor lymphocyte infusion donor (not recorded which). It is not recorded whose cells these are; they may come from a transplant donor. The CDR3 sequence: CASSEGGQGRTEAFF. In nucleotides, the CDR3 is TGTGCCAGCAGTGAAGGTGGACAGGGCCGCACTGAAGCTTTCTTT. The full variable domain, with the rest looked up from reference TRBV25-1 and TRBJ1-1, is EADIYQTPRYLVIGTGKKITLECSQTMGHDKMYWYQQDPGMELHLIHYSYGVNSTEKGDLSSESTVSRIRTEHFPLTLESARPSHTSQYLCASSEGGQGRTEAFFGQGTRLTVV.